Shown below are 3 T cell receptor beta chains from a single sample sequenced in a study of T cell repertoires in cytomegalovirus infection. Using its own MiXCR run on the reads, TCRdb lists one record per CDR3 protein. This sample yields 55,000 to 70,000 distinct CDR3 sequences, of which about 30% are seen a single time; just under 70% belongs to the top ten. For these receptors, no antigen is known. Sequences were obtained from PBMCs, sequenced either directly or after in vitro stimulation (not recorded which). Receptors were obtained from a human donor in good health (CMV status not recorded). Some clones in this sample may be carry-over from other donors' samples.

In this sample, this clonotype turned up a few times. This chain connects TRBV7-2 to TRBJ2-1; D might be TRBD1 (5 bases). The V gene lost 3 bases and the J gene lost 6 bases, with 9 bases spanning the gap. Germline CDR1 and CDR2: SGHTA and FQGNSA. CDR3 size: 13 residues. The CDR3 reads CASSLRTSNEQFF. CDR3 in DNA: TGTGCCAGCAGCTTGCGGACAAGCAATGAGCAGTTCTTC.

This clonotype has only one observation. The chain uses TRBV5-1 and TRBJ1-1; D remains unclear. The CDR3 sequence is 14 residues long. The ends were cut back, 3 bases at V and 3 bases at J, with 12 bases in the middle. Germline CDR1 SGHRS, CDR2 YFSETQ. Written as DNA, the CDR3 is TGCGCCAGCAGCTGGTCCTGGGCCGACACTGAAGCTTTCTTT. This gives the protein CASSWSWADTEAFF.

A few counts support this clonotype. This chain's CDR3 is CASSSPGIGLEQYF. CDR3 nucleotide sequence: TGTGCCAGCAGTTCTCCGGGGATCGGGCTCGAGCAGTACTTC. The chain has TRBV28 and TRBJ2-7; perhaps TRBD2 as D (5 bases). The CDR3 length is 14 residues. Germline CDR1 and CDR2: MDHEN and SYDVKM. Deletions cut 4 bases from V and 6 bases from J, with 16 bases between. Looking up the rest from reference TRBV28 and TRBJ2-7 gives the full variable domain: DVKVTQSSRYLVKRTGEKVFLECVQDMDHENMFWYRQDPGLGLRLIYFSYDVKMKEKGDIPEGYSVSREKKERFSLILESASTNQTSMYLCASSSPGIGLEQYFGPGTRLTVT.